This entry describes one T cell receptor beta chain. Its binding antigen is unknown. Within one base of it there is no much larger clone, and no base qualities were kept. The record originates from a study of cytomegalovirus exposure and HLA in healthy donors (dated by TCRdb to 2016 to 2017). With regard to the full study: In an earlier analysis of 550 to 750 of the donors, 276 Gb of sequence data and roughly 100 million unique TCR beta sequences from about 190 million T cells were reported. An early release covering roughly 640 HLA-typed donors comprised about 320 gigabases of sequencing data and tens of millions of unique TCR sequences. Of the 300 to 500 genotyped donors, 75% to 85% were placed in the genetic ancestry cluster associated with self-reported Caucasian donors. The study was designed to test whether signatures of past pathogen exposure could be identified by cataloging public T cell receptors. The T cell repertoires of 550 to 850 subjects were profiled by immunosequencing and related to cytomegalovirus serostatus. A separate validation cohort of roughly 110 different subjects was used in addition to the approximately 610-subject first cohort. The study combined high-throughput TCR immunosequencing, statistical association of individual TCRs with disease status, and machine learning to predict cytomegalovirus infection status. A later analysis re-examined previously published TCR beta repertoires from about 670 donors and added high-resolution HLA genotyping to investigate patterns of TCR occurrence. The later analysis used no new phenotypic data to find candidate immune exposures, relying instead on TCR beta sequences and their occurrence across donors. To decide whether each TCR beta V gene segment behaved as functional or pseudogenic, an earlier analysis of fewer than 750 of the donors relied on high-throughput TCR beta sequencing. Donor age, sex, ethnicity and CMV serostatus were collected together with the repertoire data. A later genetic analysis used genome-wide SNP genotypes for 398 of the 666 donors, treating that subset as a discovery cohort. All discovery cohort repertoires had been generated on a single sequencing platform. Both class I and class II loci were covered by HLA typing, at four-digit resolution. The number of typed donors differed by locus: about 620-640 for A, B, C, DRB1 and DQB1; 500 to 550 for DQA1; some 610 for DPA1; and about 470 for DPB1. Because of strong linkage in the cohort, roughly five DR-DQ haplotypes were treated as single units for association and clustering. Among roughly 400 genotyped donors of the cohort, an average of approximately 240,000 unique TCR beta nucleotide sequences was sequenced per donor, of which roughly 17% were non-productive. Findings and caveats that apply to the study as a whole: In the study, some 180 TCR beta chains were listed as associated with cytomegalovirus. A later genetic analysis associated a missense DCLRE1C variant with V-gene and J-gene trimming of TCR beta chains, and an independent cohort replicated the association. The classifier was reported to diagnose cytomegalovirus status with high specificity and sensitivity in both the original cohort and the validation cohort. The earlier analysis of some 540 of the donors excluded roughly 17 rarely observed V segments, including chromosome 9 orphons, because counts were too low. An earlier analysis of 587 of the donors showed that most TCR beta V segments appeared in productive rearrangements either about 87% or about 30% of the time, which broadly matched IMGT annotations. Immune exposure information for the cohort was limited to CMV serostatus. According to a later genetic analysis, donors in an Asian-associated ancestry cluster had fewer N-insertions in productive TCRs than the approximately 670-donor mean. Because some donors lacked HLA typing at each locus, the association tests relied only on the typed subset. Roughly uniform sequencing depth across donors was assumed in presence/absence analyses, although this assumption may not hold. A cluster of highly shared sequence variants was judged likely to represent a technical artifact of the sequencing pipeline. In a later analysis, the rate of TCR association differed among HLA loci, with DRB1 alleles having the most associated TCRs and HLA-C alleles having the fewest. In a later analysis, several top co-occurrence clusters were reported to appear linked to parvovirus B19, influenza, CMV and Epstein-Barr virus. A further reported finding was that TCR beta sequences accurately predicted the HLA-A and HLA-B alleles for most subjects in the first cohort. A later analysis found that most CMV-associated TCR beta chains appeared HLA-restricted, with HLA associations seemingly driven largely by CMV exposure. A later analysis associated approximately 17,000 TCR beta sequences with specific HLA alleles at a false discovery rate of 0.05. In vitro tests confirmed that a few of the cytomegalovirus-associated TCR beta chains recognize cytomegalovirus antigens. The authors suggested that the approach could potentially be generalized to other disease states and immunological phenotypes. Correlated functional status among segregating V segments might be attributable to linkage disequilibrium, but an unknown experimental factor could not be ruled out. Assigning TCR associations to individual alleles was difficult when HLA alleles, especially DR and DQ, strongly co-occurred. While some public TCRs were present in many individuals, most TCR sequences turned up only very rarely across donors. In a later analysis, HLA-associated TCR beta chains showed more clonal expansion and lower generation probabilities than non-associated chains that were equally common. This cohort had only TCR beta chains sequenced, and the lack of alpha or paired-chain data limited which features could be detected.

Library generation was performed with the immunoSEQ multiplex PCR assay. For the multiplex PCR, a mixture combining 60 forward primers for TCR Vbeta segments and 13 reverse primers for TCR Jbeta segments was used. Amplification of the CDR3 region of rearranged TCR beta genes was performed with a multiplex PCR assay on genomic DNA. The amplified TCR beta libraries were sequenced on the Illumina HiSeq System as 87-base-pair reads. Processing in the source paper ran as follows. A later analysis tallied 70 million to 100 million unique TCR beta chains across the 640 or so repertoires, and around 12 million of those chains were shared by two or more donors. Raw reads were error-corrected and collapsed into unique sequences by a nearest-neighbor algorithm in which closely related sequences were merged to remove PCR and sequencing errors. To assign V, D and J gene segments, CDR3 sequences were aligned to IMGT reference sequences. For a sequence to be retained, a match of at least six nucleotides to both a V gene segment and a J gene segment was required. A rearrangement was called productive if the CDR3 had no stop codons and remained in frame with V and J, and every other rearrangement was called non-productive. CDR3 was defined by IMGT convention, running from the second conserved V-encoded cysteine to the conserved J-encoded phenylalanine. Sequences without an unambiguous match to a single V gene segment were excluded from the earlier analysis of approximately 560 of the donors. An earlier analysis of several hundred of the donors called V segments functional above 56.7% productive rearrangements and segregating when the between-donor standard deviation exceeded 5%. To diagnose cytomegalovirus status from the catalog of TCR beta chain sequences, a statistical classification framework was built. V and J gene assignment, in a later analysis, came from comparing TCR nucleotide sequences with IMGT/GENE-DB human TR gene sequences. Using the TCRdist pipeline, a later analysis assigned CDR3 sequences along with most-parsimonious VDJ recombination scenarios. In a later analysis, each TCR beta chain was defined by its CDR3 amino acid sequence together with its V-gene family, and reads without a unique V-gene family were excluded. As a way to deal with suspected cross-contamination and a sequencing artifact, a later analysis dropped hundreds of nucleotide sequences that were highly shared and had low generation probability. A later analysis calculated a clonal expansion index for each public chain from normalized within-repertoire ranks of inferred template counts. Generation probabilities in a later analysis came from a VDJ recombination model fitted to out-of-frame rearrangements, and those results were checked against IGoR. In a later analysis, hypergeometric tests were used to score TCR-TCR, TCR-HLA and TCR-CMV co-occurrence, with a repertoire-size bias correction applied to TCR pairs. To estimate false discovery rates, a later analysis permuted the HLA or CMV assignments 20 times. In a later analysis, co-occurring TCRs were grouped using DBSCAN, and TCRdist sequence similarity was added for clustering within HLA-allele-positive subsets. Co-occurrence clustering excluded repertoires with fewer than 30,000 or more than 120,000 public chains, plus five with anomalous nucleotide sharing. TCRdb took over this immuneACCESS table, retaining in-frame rearrangements with V and J assigned. Such tables are incomplete; in checked studies, under half of the missing clones stem from an unresolved V gene, and the remainder is unexplained. From that table come the V and J calls and clone size; the DNA was used to work out D and trimming. The sample table records 100,000 to 130,000 clones; around 67% of these occur just once. The ten largest clones add up to roughly 15% of the sample.

The cohort comprised more than 550 healthy bone marrow donors. Cohort members were all nominally healthy when sampled, although unrecorded immune exposures were likely present. The donor tested CMV seropositive and was one of the 289 seropositive cohort members. A peripheral blood sample was provided by each donor, and peripheral blood mononuclear cells were used for TCR beta sequencing. Genomic DNA was extracted from the blood cell samples with the Qiagen DNeasy Blood Extraction Kit. The TCR comes from a woman aged 40 to 50 in good health and CMV-seropositive. Material: PBMCs.

Read as DNA, the sequence is TGTGCCAGCAGCTTAGGGGGACTAGCGACCGGGGATACGCAGTATTTT. The resulting protein is CASSLGGLATGDTQYF. The chain is assembled from TRBV7-6 and TRBJ2-3; TRBD2 lines up with 10 middle nucleotides. The CDR3 has 16 amino acids, counting the end cysteine and phenylalanine. Here the CDR3 DNA is all that survives: 48 bases in frame from base 1. According to the germline V gene, CDR1 reads SGHVS and CDR2 reads FNYEAQ. Relative to germline, V is missing 1 base and J is missing 6 bases, with 7 bases of the junction outside any gene match.